The rows below give T cell receptor beta chains drawn from one sample of a study of patients and donors after allogeneic stem cell transplantation. Each CDR3 protein gets one entry after TCRdb re-called the RT-PCR reads with MiXCR. The profile covers about a million distinct CDR3 sequences, with over 15% appearing a single time and 5.5% to 6.5% taken by the ten largest. Sequenced input: blood, either unsorted or a sorted T cell fraction (not recorded which). These receptors came from a human donor who was either an allogeneic HSCT recipient or a stem cell or donor lymphocyte infusion donor (not recorded which). It is not recorded whose cells these are; they may come from a transplant donor. Both conserved end residues are part of each CDR3. The D gene is left open where the match is weak. Clone sizes are given selectively: once, few, many, or a class where the clone is expanded.

d_gene	j_gene	abundance	v_gene	CDR3aa	CDR3nt
TRBD2	TRBJ2-1	few	TRBV4-1	CASSQDKTSLSYEQFF	TGCGCCAGCAGCCAAGATAAGACTAGCCTTAGCTATGAGCAGTTCTTC
-	TRBJ2-7	few	TRBV2	CASSEQGQAGGEQYF	TGTGCCAGCAGTGAACAAGGACAGGCCGGGGGCGAGCAGTACTTC
-	TRBJ2-2	-	TRBV12-3/TRBV12-4	CASKDGNTGELFF	TGTGCCAGCAAGGATGGGAACACCGGGGAGCTGTTTTTT
TRBD1	TRBJ2-5	-	TRBV7-9	CASSFGDRGRDETQYF	TGTGCCAGCAGCTTCGGGGACAGGGGTCGGGACGAGACCCAGTACTTC
TRBD2	TRBJ2-4	few	TRBV12-3/TRBV12-4	CASTTREAGSLWNIQYF	TGTGCCAGCACCACCCGGGAGGCAGGGAGCCTTTGGAACATTCAGTACTTC
-	TRBJ1-1	-	TRBV12-5	CASGLGGTEAFF	TGTGCTAGTGGTTTGGGGGGTACTGAAGCTTTCTTT
-	TRBJ2-1	-	TRBV11-1	CASSLGRRGLGSYNEQFF	TGTGCCAGCAGCTTAGGCCGGCGGGGGCTAGGTTCCTACAATGAGCAGTTCTTC
-	TRBJ2-3	-	TRBV7-8	CASSLRGKGLDTQYF	TGTGCCAGCAGCTTACGGGGAAAGGGGTTAGATACGCAGTATTTT
-	TRBJ1-2	-	TRBV7-3	CASSLTPYNYGYTF	TGTGCCAGCAGCTTAACCCCATACAACTATGGCTACACCTTC
-	TRBJ2-5	few	TRBV7-2	CASSLAWQGRETQYF	TGTGCCAGCAGCTTAGCGTGGCAGGGGAGGGAGACCCAGTACTTC
-	TRBJ2-1	few	TRBV15	CATSRGRGDRTYNEQFF	TGTGCCACCAGCAGAGGTCGGGGGGACAGGACCTACAATGAGCAGTTCTTC
-	TRBJ1-2	-	TRBV9	CASSAKPYGYGYTF	TGTGCCAGCAGCGCGAAGCCCTATGGCTATGGCTACACCTTC
-	TRBJ2-5	few	TRBV10-3	CAISPDREEETQYF	TGTGCCATCAGCCCAGACAGGGAGGAAGAGACCCAGTACTTC
-	TRBJ1-4	-	TRBV6-2/TRBV6-3	CASSYVGTNEKLFF	TGTGCCAGCAGTTACGTGGGGACTAATGAAAAACTGTTTTTT
TRBD2	TRBJ2-3	-	TRBV7-9	CASSLGLAEPTQYF	TGTGCCAGCAGCTTAGGTCTAGCGGAACCTACGCAGTATTTT
TRBD1	TRBJ1-1	-	TRBV12-3/TRBV12-4	CASTRTGDTEAFF	TGTGCCAGCACCCGGACAGGGGACACTGAAGCTTTCTTT
-	TRBJ2-3	-	TRBV7-2	CASSSTGGEQATQYF	TGTGCCAGCAGCTCCACAGGGGGGGAGCAGGCTACGCAGTATTTT
-	TRBJ1-2	-	TRBV7-9	CASSHRSYNYGYTF	TGTGCCAGCAGCCACAGAAGTTATAACTATGGCTACACCTTC
-	TRBJ2-5	-	TRBV20-1	CSARPPGPAQETQYF	TGCAGTGCTAGACCACCTGGGCCGGCCCAGGAGACCCAGTACTTC
-	TRBJ2-1	-	TRBV7-9	CASSPGGRLGDNEQFF	TGTGCCAGCAGCCCCGGAGGGAGGCTTGGAGACAATGAGCAGTTCTTC
-	TRBJ2-2	-	TRBV6-1	CASSEWWVGELFF	TGTGCCAGCAGTGAATGGTGGGTCGGGGAGCTGTTTTTT